The clone carrying this TCR beta chain has at least ten counts. As yet, its antigen is unknown. The study defined stable Graves' hyperthyroidism as no ophthalmopathy progression within 18 months. The data stem from a study of T cells in Graves' hyperthyroidism and ophthalmopathy. For the study at large: Staff took peripheral blood when the initial diagnosis was made, before any treatment began. Findings and caveats of the study: The majority of expanded thyroid clonotypes above 0.001 also appeared in blood. In the analysis, a 13 V-J model separated ophthalmopathy from stable hyperthyroidism.

V was cut by 5 bases and J by 0 bases, with 14 bases left in between. This CDR3 has 16 amino acids. Amplification of TCR beta CDR3 regions used RNA as the template. In the first-round RT-PCR of the TCR CDR3, the HTBI primer set was used. TCRdb re-analysed the multiplex PCR reads in MiXCR, keeping a single row per CDR3 protein. Of about 560,000 distinct CDR3 sequences listed, 13% to 15% are singletons. The V and J genes are TRBV12-3 or TRBV12-4 and TRBJ1-3, with D possibly matching TRBD1 (5 bases). The clonotype comes from a woman between 40 and 55 years old with Graves' hyperthyroidism. The sample consisted of blood. The CDR3 DNA follows: TGTGCCAGCAGTCCGACGCCAGGGATCTCTGGAAACACCATATATTTT. The encoded protein is CASSPTPGISGNTIYF.